The clone carrying this TCR beta chain was seen once. Its antigen is not identified. Corrective heart surgery yielded resections, and these provided the thymus tissue. The CDR3 extends over 16 amino acids. CDR1 LGHNA and CDR2 YNFKEQ come from the germline V gene. Trimming took 2 bases from V and 6 from J, leaving 18 bases between them. The assay was immunoSEQ multiplex PCR, and TCRdb's table has in-frame clones only and misses some. The sample lists roughly 130,000 clones; over 85% were seen once. These data are taken from a study of human thymus T cells. Study observations and caveats: Gene usage (both V and J) appeared biased in thymic and blood repertoires.

The clonotype comes from a boy in the first two years of life with a congenital heart defect but otherwise immunologically healthy. J is TRBJ2-3 and V is TRBV4-2; D gene unclear. Material for sequencing was thymus tissue. The CDR3 nucleotides read TGTGCCAGCAGCCAACCCGGCGCTACCGCTGGGGATACGCAGTATTTT. Amino acid sequence: CASSQPGATAGDTQYF.